The text below deals with one T cell receptor (beta chain). As yet, its antigen is unknown. The data derive from a study of cytomegalovirus exposure and HLA in healthy donors. Overall study: Unique TCR beta sequences numbering about 100 million came from roughly 180 million T cells in an earlier analysis. In terms of ancestry, the Caucasian-associated cluster contained around four fifths of the approximately 400 genotyped donors. Study-level results: Many donors carried some public TCRs, although rarity characterized most TCR sequences.

The study ran its PCR with 60 Vbeta and 13 Jbeta primers. The protocol was immunoSEQ multiplex PCR, while the TCRdb copy is restricted to in-frame clones and leaves out a portion. The repertoire holds tens of thousands of clones, with roughly 90% as singletons. The source material was PBMCs. The receptor was isolated from a woman aged 40 to 55 in good health and CMV-seropositive.

The CDR3 DNA is TGTGCCAGCAGCAACGACAGGAATCAGCCCCAGCATTTT. Translating it yields CASSNDRNQPQHF. The chain recombines TRBV7-2 with TRBJ1-5, with D possibly TRBD1 on 6 matching bases. Germline CDR1 is SGHTA and CDR2 is FQGNSA. This CDR3 is 13 amino acids long. V lost 5 bases and J 4 bases, leaving 9 bases between the germline ends.